The 27 T cell receptor beta chains reported below all come from one sample, sequenced in a study of T-cell reconstitution after alpha-beta-depleted transplantation in children. For TCRbeta, the library was prepared with unique molecular identifiers. TCRdb reprocessed the PCR reads with MiXCR, giving one entry per CDR3 protein. The sample consists of 500,000 to 600,000 distinct CDR3 sequences, approximately 32% of them appearing once. This sample comprised PBMCs from the stem cell graft donor, obtained from the stem cell graft. These receptors were taken from a human donor who donated a stem cell graft to a child with aplastic anemia.

This clonotype was detected only a few times. The chain joins TRBV29-1 to TRBJ2-7; TRBD2 matches at 7 bases. CDR3 size: 13 residues. The V and J ends lost 3 bases and 0 bases, in that order; junction bases with no gene match: 2. CDR1 SQVTM and CDR2 ANQGSEA come from the germline V gene. For the CDR3, the DNA is TGCAGCGTTGATGGCGGGGGCTCCTACGAGCAGTACTTC. As protein: CSVDGGGSYEQYF.

The chain carries TRBV20-1 and TRBJ1-1; D is undetermined. The CDR3 sequence is 10 residues long. Germline CDR1 is DFQATT and CDR2 is SNEGSKA (reference sequence). The ends were cut back, 3 bases at V and 5 bases at J, with 4 bases in the middle. The CDR3 is CSASMTEAFF. The CDR3 coding sequence is TGCAGTGCTAGTATGACTGAAGCTTTCTTT.

This clonotype was detected a few times. The rearrangement joins TRBV29-1 to TRBJ2-3; 7 bases map to TRBD2. Germline CDR1 reads SQVTM; CDR2 reads ANQGSEA. The CDR3 runs to 14 residues. Trimming cost V 2 bases and J 6 bases; bases outside gene matches: 8. The CDR3, as DNA: TGCAGCGTTGAACTAGCGGCCCTGGTGGATACGCAGTATTTT. Translation gives CSVELAALVDTQYF.

The chain is built from TRBV29-1 and TRBJ2-7; 15 bases agree with TRBD2. This CDR3 contains 17 residues. Germline V lookup: CDR1 SQVTM, CDR2 ANQGSEA. The junction had 10 bases not matched to a gene; V was cut back by 7 bases and J by 0 bases. The CDR3 spells CSGDEGLAGGSSYEQYV. The CDR3 DNA sequence: TGCAGCGGGGACGAAGGACTAGCGGGAGGGAGCTCCTACGAGCAGTACGTC.

This clonotype was seen only a few times. This sequence joins TRBV7-2 and TRBJ1-4; 7 bases map to TRBD1. The V and J ends lost 3 bases and 5 bases, in that order; junction bases with no gene match: 27. The CDR3 sequence is 22 residues long. Germline V gene data show CDR1 as SGHTA and CDR2 as FQGNSA. The CDR3 nucleotides read TGTGCCAGCAGCTTTGTGGCAGGGGGATACGGTTCCACAGTAATGGGAAATGAAAAACTGTTTTTT. It is translated as CASSFVAGGYGSTVMGNEKLFF. The full variable domain, completed using reference TRBV7-2 and TRBJ1-4, is GAGVSQSPSNKVTEKGKDVELRCDPISGHTALYWYRQSLGQGLEFLIYFQGNSAPDKSGLPSDRFSAERTGGSVSTLTIQRTQQEDSAVYLCASSFVAGGYGSTVMGNEKLFFGSGTQLSVL.

This clonotype was seen only a few times. The V and J genes are TRBV20-1 and TRBJ2-1, with TRBD1 identical over 7 bases. The CDR3 has 13 amino acids. CDR1 and CDR2 (germline): DFQATT, SNEGSKA (reference sequence). V was pared by 0 bases and J by 12 bases, with 8 bases of the junction left unmatched. CDR3 in amino acids: CSARDPQGLRQFF. The CDR3 DNA follows: TGCAGTGCTAGAGACCCACAGGGGCTGCGGCAGTTCTTC.

J is TRBJ2-7 and V is TRBV6-5; D is possibly TRBD1 (5 bases). The CDR3 has 17 amino acids. Per germline, CDR1 MNHEY and CDR2 SVGAGI. The V end lost 2 bases, the J end lost 2 bases, and 19 bases lay between the germline ends. The CDR3 sequence: CASSYGWAKGLPYEQYF. In nucleotides, the CDR3 is TGTGCCAGCAGTTACGGTTGGGCGAAGGGGTTGCCCTACGAGCAGTACTTC.

The chain has TRBV19 and TRBJ2-7; either TRBD1 or TRBD2 may fit D (6 bases each). Germline loops: CDR1 LNHDA, CDR2 SQIVND (reference sequence). This CDR3 is built from 14 residues. V lost 3 bases to trimming and J lost 3 bases, with 12 bases between them. The CDR3 DNA is TGTGCCAGTAGTATTAAGGGGGGAATCTACGAGCAGTACTTC. Amino acid sequence: CASSIKGGIYEQYF.

V is TRBV20-1 and J is TRBJ1-3, with 9 nucleotides matching TRBD1. The germline V gene encodes CDR1 DFQATT and CDR2 SNEGSKA (reference sequence). The CDR3 extends over 12 amino acids. J was trimmed by 14 bases and V by 6 bases; bases with no gene match: 11. CDR3 amino acids: CSAKTGGGSLYF. CDR3 nucleotides: TGCAGTGCCAAAACAGGGGGCGGCTCTTTATATTTT.

The rearrangement uses TRBV29-1 and TRBJ1-2; D not resolved. With 3 bases removed from V and 4 bases from J, the gap between germline ends came to 3 bases. The CDR3 loop spans 10 amino acids. Germline V lookup: CDR1 SQVTM, CDR2 ANQGSEA. CDR3: CSVDSYGYTF. The CDR3 bases are TGCAGCGTTGACAGCTATGGCTACACCTTC.

The chain uses TRBV5-1 and TRBJ2-7; TRBD2 aligns across 8 bases. Germline V gene sequence: CDR1 SGHRS, CDR2 YFSETQ. The CDR3 is 13 amino acids. V was pared by 4 bases and J by 6 bases, with 6 bases of the junction left unmatched. Here the CDR3 DNA reads TGCGCCAGCAGCGAGGCGGGAGGAACCGAGCAGTACTTC. Protein: CASSEAGGTEQYF.

V gene TRBV9 combines with J gene TRBJ2-2; possibly TRBD1 for D (5 bases). The CDR3 has 13 residues. CDR1 and CDR2 from the germline V gene are SGDLS and YYNGEE. V dropped 2 bases and J dropped 4 bases, with 6 bases sitting between them. In DNA form, the CDR3 reads TGTGCCAGCAGCGTTAGGGGCACCGGGGAGCTGTTTTTT. It yields the protein CASSVRGTGELFF.

This clonotype was seen more than once but under ten times. The chain links TRBV29-1 to TRBJ1-2; 7 positions match TRBD1. This CDR3 region has 12 residues. From germline, CDR1 is SQVTM and CDR2 ANQGSEA. Trimming at V came to 3 bases and at J to 5 bases, leaving 3 bases not matched to a gene. The CDR3 bases are TGCAGCGTTGACGTACAGGGGTATGGCTACACCTTC. It is translated as CSVDVQGYGYTF. The variable domain in full, with the rest retrieved from reference TRBV29-1 and TRBJ1-2, is SAVISQKPSRDICQRGTSLTIQCQVDSQVTMMFWYRQQPGQSLTLIATANQGSEATYESGFVIDKFPISRPNLTFSTLTVSNMSPEDSSIYLCSVDVQGYGYTFGSGTRLTVV.

The chain links TRBV6-5 to TRBJ2-1; maybe TRBD2 (5 bases). This CDR3 has 19 amino acids. Trimming removed 4 bases at V and 0 bases at J, with 22 bases between. The germline V gene has CDR1 MNHEY and CDR2 SVGAGI. The CDR3, as DNA: TGTGCCAGCAGTTTAGTAGCTCCTAAGCGGCTCAGCTCCTACAATGAGCAGTTCTTC. Encoded protein: CASSLVAPKRLSSYNEQFF.

The CDR3 coding sequence is TGTGCCAGCAGTTTATATCTGAGGCCCCAGCATTTT. This encodes CASSLYLRPQHF. The chain is built from TRBV28 and TRBJ1-5; D not resolved. V dropped 1 base and J dropped 9 bases, with 7 bases sitting between them. The germline gives CDR1 MDHEN, CDR2 SYDVKM. The CDR3 has 12 amino acids. Based on the CDR3 plus reference TRBV28 and TRBJ1-5, the full variable domain is DVKVTQSSRYLVKRTGEKVFLECVQDMDHENMFWYRQDPGLGLRLIYFSYDVKMKEKGDIPEGYSVSREKKERFSLILESASTNQTSMYLCASSLYLRPQHFGDGTRLSIL.

The rearrangement links TRBV7-3 to TRBJ2-1; D is unclear. V gave up 0 bases and J gave up 8 bases, with 14 bases separating them. From germline, CDR1 is SGHTA and CDR2 FQGTGA. The CDR3 is made up of 15 amino acids. DNA of the CDR3: TGTGCCAGCAGCTTAACGGGTGGGATCGCGGATGAGCAGTTCTTC. Translation: CASSLTGGIADEQFF.

The rearrangement joins TRBV9 to TRBJ2-1, with 7 bases identical to TRBD2. This CDR3 comprises 16 residues. With V trimmed by 4 bases and J by 3 bases, 10 bases remained unmatched. The germline V gene encodes CDR1 SGDLS and CDR2 YYNGEE. CDR3 sequence: CASSPPVSGIYNEQFF. The CDR3 nucleotides read TGTGCCAGCAGCCCTCCGGTCAGCGGGATCTACAATGAGCAGTTCTTC.

This clonotype was seen more than once but under ten times. This chain uses TRBV10-1 with TRBJ1-1; D possibly corresponds to TRBD1 (5 bases). Per germline, CDR1 WNHNN and CDR2 SYGVQD (reference sequence). Deletions cut 6 bases from V and 4 bases from J, with 12 bases between. The CDR3 contains 13 residues. The chain's CDR3 is CASSAGTPTEAFF. The DNA for the CDR3 is TGCGCCAGCAGCGCCGGGACCCCCACTGAAGCTTTCTTT.

The V gene is TRBV7-3, the J gene TRBJ1-2, with D hard to call. There are 15 residues in the CDR3. Germline assignment: CDR1 SGHTA and CDR2 FQGTGA. V was trimmed by 0 bases and J by 5 bases, leaving 13 bases between them. The CDR3 is CASSLTGTDLYGYTF. CDR3 nucleotide sequence: TGTGCCAGCAGCTTAACAGGCACAGACCTTTATGGCTACACCTTC.

The table lists this clonotype with a few counts. The chain is built from TRBV6-1 and TRBJ2-1; TRBD1 matches 9 bases. V was pared by 7 bases and J by 1 base, with 5 bases of the junction left unmatched. Germline-derived CDR1 and CDR2 are MNHNS and SASEGT. The CDR3 is made up of 15 amino acids. The CDR3: CASIEDRGSYNEQFF. In DNA form, the CDR3 reads TGTGCCAGCATCGAAGACAGGGGGTCCTACAATGAGCAGTTCTTC.

This clonotype occurred a few times. V usage is TRBV7-9 and J usage is TRBJ1-6; no reliable D call. Trimming took off 5 bases at V and 15 bases at J, with 20 bases between the two ends. There are 14 residues in the CDR3. In germline, CDR1 is SEHNR, CDR2 FQNEAQ (reference sequence). The CDR3 DNA sequence: TGTGCCAGCAGCATCAGGACCGCTGCTAGGAGCCTCCACTTT. Its translation: CASSIRTAARSLHF.

This clonotype was seen only a few times. V usage is TRBV12-3 or TRBV12-4 and J usage is TRBJ1-5; D perhaps matches TRBD1 (5 bases). The length of the CDR3 is 11 residues. Between the trimmed V and J ends, which lost 10 bases and 7 bases, there was a span of 11 bases. CDR3 in amino acids: CANGDGQPQHF. In nucleotides, the CDR3 is TGTGCCAATGGGGACGGGCAGCCCCAGCATTTT.

The sample holds a few counts of this clonotype. The chain joins TRBV7-2 to TRBJ2-7, with TRBD2 identical over 12 bases. Germline trimming cut 5 bases from V and 5 bases from J; bases unmatched to any gene: 7. The germline CDR1 and CDR2 sequences are SGHTA and FQGNSA. The CDR3 length is 15 residues. The CDR3 DNA reads as TGTGCCAGCAGCCCGGGACTAGCGGGTACCCACGAGCAGTACGTC. Translated, it gives CASSPGLAGTHEQYV.

The chain recombines TRBV5-6 with TRBJ1-2; D remains ambiguous. Deletions cut 0 bases from V and 3 bases from J, with 9 bases between. The CDR3 runs to 14 residues. Germline assignment: CDR1 SGHDT and CDR2 YYEEEE. The CDR3 here is CASSLDRSHYGYTF. The CDR3, as DNA: TGTGCCAGCAGCTTGGATAGGTCCCACTATGGCTACACCTTC.

This clonotype was detected only a few times. The chain recombines TRBV25-1 with TRBJ1-3; 10 bases match TRBD1. From germline, CDR1 is MGHDK and CDR2 SYGVNS. The CDR3 spans 15 residues. With V trimmed by 6 bases and J by 3 bases, 5 bases remained unmatched. CDR3 protein: CASRQTGGDGNTIYF. For the CDR3, the DNA is TGTGCCAGCAGGCAGACAGGGGGCGATGGAAACACCATATATTTT.

This sequence joins TRBV5-1 and TRBJ2-5; 7 bases are a match to TRBD2. V was clipped by 2 bases and J by 3 bases; unmatched bases: 4. Germline V CDR1 and CDR2: SGHRS, YFSETQ. CDR3 length: 14 amino acids. The CDR3 region is CASSFPAGEETQYF. CDR3 coding DNA: TGCGCCAGCAGCTTCCCTGCGGGAGAAGAGACCCAGTACTTC.

The J gene is TRBJ2-3, the V gene TRBV6-1; 7 nucleotides match TRBD2. Germline CDR1 reads MNHNS; CDR2 reads SASEGT. The CDR3 spans 15 residues. After removal of 2 bases from V and 6 bases from J, the junction contained 8 bases not matched to a gene. Here the CDR3 reads CASSEYGRPSDTQYF. The DNA for the CDR3 is TGTGCCAGCAGTGAATACGGGAGGCCATCCGATACGCAGTATTTT.